This TCR beta chain was captured by sequencing in a study of blood T cell repertoires in COVID-19. In this sample, this clone turned up once. Authors' methods: Amplification from reference gene primers served as the basis for estimated nucleated cell counts. Measured with immunoSEQ multiplex PCR; TCRdb has only the in-frame clones, and not every one. V, J and clone size are taken as reported in that table, and D and trimming were inferred from the DNA itself. The sample holds about 130,000 clones, 86% seen once. Clinical history reported by participants formed the basis on which cohorts were assigned. Donors in Cohort 3 counted as recovered after two negative PCRs, clearance, or symptom resolution. Trimming cost V 7 bases and J 0 bases, with 14 bases left between them. The CDR3 contains 15 residues. Germline V gives CDR1 SGHRS, CDR2 YFSETQ.

This clonotype was sampled from a woman aged 50 to 65 who had recovered from COVID-19. The material sequenced was PBMCs or T cells enriched from blood (not recorded which). This sequence joins TRBV5-1 and TRBJ2-1; D is unclear. The CDR3 DNA is TGCGCCAGCTCAGGATCATTTGGCTCCTACAATGAGCAGTTCTTC. Amino acid sequence: CASSGSFGSYNEQFF.